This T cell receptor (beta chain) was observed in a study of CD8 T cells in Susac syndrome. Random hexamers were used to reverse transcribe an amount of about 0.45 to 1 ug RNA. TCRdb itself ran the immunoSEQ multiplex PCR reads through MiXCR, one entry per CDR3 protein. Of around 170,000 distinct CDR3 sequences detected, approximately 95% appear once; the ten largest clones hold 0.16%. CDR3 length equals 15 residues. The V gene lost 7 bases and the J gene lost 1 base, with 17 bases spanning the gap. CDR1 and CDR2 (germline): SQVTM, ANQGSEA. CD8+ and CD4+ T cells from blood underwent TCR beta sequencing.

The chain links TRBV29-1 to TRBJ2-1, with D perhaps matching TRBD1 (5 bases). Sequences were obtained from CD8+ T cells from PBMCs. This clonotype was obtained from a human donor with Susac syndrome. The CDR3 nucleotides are TGCAGCGGTAGGGGCGAGATAAATTCCTACAATGAGCAGTTCTTC. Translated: CSGRGEINSYNEQFF.